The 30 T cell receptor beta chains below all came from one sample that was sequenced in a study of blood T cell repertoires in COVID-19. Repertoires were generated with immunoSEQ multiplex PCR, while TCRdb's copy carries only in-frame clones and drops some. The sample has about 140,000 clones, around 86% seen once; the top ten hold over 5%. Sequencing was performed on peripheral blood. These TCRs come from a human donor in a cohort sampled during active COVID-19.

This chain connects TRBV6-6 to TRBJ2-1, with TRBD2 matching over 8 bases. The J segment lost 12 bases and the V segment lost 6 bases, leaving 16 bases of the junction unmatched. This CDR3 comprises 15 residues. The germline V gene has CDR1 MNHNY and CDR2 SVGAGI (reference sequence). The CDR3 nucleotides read TGTGCCAGCAGCCCCGCCGGGACTAGGATAATTGGGCAGTTCTTC. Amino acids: CASSPAGTRIIGQFF.

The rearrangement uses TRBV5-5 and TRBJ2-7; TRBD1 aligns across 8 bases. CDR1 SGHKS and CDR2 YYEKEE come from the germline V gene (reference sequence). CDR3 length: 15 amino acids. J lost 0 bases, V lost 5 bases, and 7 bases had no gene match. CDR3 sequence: CASRKGQGYSYEQYF. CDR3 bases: TGTGCCAGCAGAAAAGGACAGGGCTACTCCTACGAGCAGTACTTC.

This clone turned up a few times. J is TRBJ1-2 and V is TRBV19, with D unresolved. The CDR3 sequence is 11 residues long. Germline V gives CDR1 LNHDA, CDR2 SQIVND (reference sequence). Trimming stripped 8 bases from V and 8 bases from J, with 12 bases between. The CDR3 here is CASGPQRGYTF. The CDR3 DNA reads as TGTGCCAGTGGGCCCCAACGGGGCTACACCTTC.

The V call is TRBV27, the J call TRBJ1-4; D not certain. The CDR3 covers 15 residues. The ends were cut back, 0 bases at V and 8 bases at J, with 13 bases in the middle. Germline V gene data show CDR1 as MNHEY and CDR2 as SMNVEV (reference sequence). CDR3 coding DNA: TGTGCCAGCAGTTTATCTGTTGGGTTGGGCGAAAAACTGTTTTTT. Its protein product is CASSLSVGLGEKLFF.

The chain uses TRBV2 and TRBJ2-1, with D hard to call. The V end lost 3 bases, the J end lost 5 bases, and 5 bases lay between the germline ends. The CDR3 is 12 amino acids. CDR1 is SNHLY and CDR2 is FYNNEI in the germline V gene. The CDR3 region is CASSDLDNEQFF. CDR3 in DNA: TGTGCCAGCAGTGACCTTGACAATGAGCAGTTCTTC.

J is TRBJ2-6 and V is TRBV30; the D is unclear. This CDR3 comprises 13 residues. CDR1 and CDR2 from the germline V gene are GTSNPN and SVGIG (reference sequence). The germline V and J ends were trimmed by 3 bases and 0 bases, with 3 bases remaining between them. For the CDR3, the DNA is TGTGCCTGGAGGAGCTCTGGGGCCAACGTCCTGACTTTC. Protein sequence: CAWRSSGANVLTF.

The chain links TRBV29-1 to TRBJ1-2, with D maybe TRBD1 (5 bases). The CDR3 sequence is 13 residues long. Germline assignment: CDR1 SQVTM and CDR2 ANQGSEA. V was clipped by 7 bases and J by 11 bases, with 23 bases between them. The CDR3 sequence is CSAPIRDSGQYTF. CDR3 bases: TGCAGCGCTCCGATCCGGGACTCAGGCCAATACACCTTC.

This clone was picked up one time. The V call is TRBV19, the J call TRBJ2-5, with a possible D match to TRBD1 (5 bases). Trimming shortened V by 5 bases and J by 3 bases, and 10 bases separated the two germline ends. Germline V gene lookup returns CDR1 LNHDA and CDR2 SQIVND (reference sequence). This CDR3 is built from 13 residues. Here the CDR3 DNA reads TGTGCCAGTAGTTTGGACATAGAAGAGACCCAGTACTTC. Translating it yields CASSLDIEETQYF.

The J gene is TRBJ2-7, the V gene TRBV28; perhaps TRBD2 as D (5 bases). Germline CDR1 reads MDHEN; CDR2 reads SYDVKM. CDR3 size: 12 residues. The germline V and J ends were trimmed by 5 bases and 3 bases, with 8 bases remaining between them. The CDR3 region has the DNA TGTGCCAGCAGTCGGACTTACTACGAGCAGTACTTC. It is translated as CASSRTYYEQYF.

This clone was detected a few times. CDR3 coding DNA: TGTGCCAGCAGCCAAGATAGGGCCGGGGCGGGGGAGCAGTACTTC. Translated: CASSQDRAGAGEQYF. This chain links TRBV4-2 with TRBJ2-7, with D possibly TRBD2 on 6 matching bases. V was pared by 0 bases and J by 7 bases, with 16 bases between. This CDR3 comprises 15 residues. Germline lookup yields CDR1 LGHNA and CDR2 YNFKEQ.

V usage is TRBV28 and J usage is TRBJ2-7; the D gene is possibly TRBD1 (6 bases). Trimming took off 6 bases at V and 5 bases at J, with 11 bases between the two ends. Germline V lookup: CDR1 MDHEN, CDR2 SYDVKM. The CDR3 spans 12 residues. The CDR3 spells CASRGHTDEQYF. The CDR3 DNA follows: TGTGCCAGCAGGGGACATACGGACGAGCAGTACTTC.

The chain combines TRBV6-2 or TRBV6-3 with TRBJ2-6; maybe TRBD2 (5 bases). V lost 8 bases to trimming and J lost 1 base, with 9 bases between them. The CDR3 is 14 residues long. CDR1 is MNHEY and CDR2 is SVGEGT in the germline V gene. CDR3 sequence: CASRRTSGANVLTF. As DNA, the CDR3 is TGTGCCAGCCGCCGGACTTCTGGGGCCAACGTCCTGACTTTC.

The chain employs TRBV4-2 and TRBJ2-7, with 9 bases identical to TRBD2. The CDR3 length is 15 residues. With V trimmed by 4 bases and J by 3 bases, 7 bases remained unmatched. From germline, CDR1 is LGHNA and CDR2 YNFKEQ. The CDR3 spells CASSPGTSSYYEQYF. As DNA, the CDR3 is TGTGCCAGCAGCCCTGGGACTAGCAGTTACTACGAGCAGTACTTC.

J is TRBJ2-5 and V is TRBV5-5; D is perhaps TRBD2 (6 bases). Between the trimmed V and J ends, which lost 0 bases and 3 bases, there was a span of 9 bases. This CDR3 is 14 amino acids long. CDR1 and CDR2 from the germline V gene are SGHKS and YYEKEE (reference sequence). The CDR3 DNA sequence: TGTGCCAGCAGCTTGGTCGGGGGAGAAGAGACCCAGTACTTC. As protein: CASSLVGGEETQYF.

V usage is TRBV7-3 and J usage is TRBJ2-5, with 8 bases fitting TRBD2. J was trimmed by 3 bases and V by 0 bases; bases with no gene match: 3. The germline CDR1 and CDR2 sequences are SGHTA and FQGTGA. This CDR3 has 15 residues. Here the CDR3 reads CASSLTSGGEETQYF. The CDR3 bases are TGTGCCAGCAGCTTAACGAGCGGGGGCGAAGAGACCCAGTACTTC.

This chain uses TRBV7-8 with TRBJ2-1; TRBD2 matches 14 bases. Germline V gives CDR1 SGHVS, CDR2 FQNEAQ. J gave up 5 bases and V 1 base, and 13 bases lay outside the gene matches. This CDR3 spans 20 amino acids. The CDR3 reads CASSLVSLGLAGAGDNEQFF. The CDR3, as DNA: TGTGCCAGCAGCTTAGTCTCACTGGGACTAGCGGGAGCGGGGGACAATGAGCAGTTCTTC.

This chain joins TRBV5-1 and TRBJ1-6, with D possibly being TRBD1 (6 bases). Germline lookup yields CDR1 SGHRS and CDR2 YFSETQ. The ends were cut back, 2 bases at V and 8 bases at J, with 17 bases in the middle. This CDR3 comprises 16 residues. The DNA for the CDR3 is TGCGCCAGCAGCTTCTATGGGGCAGGGGAAGATTCACCCCTCCACTTT. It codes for CASSFYGAGEDSPLHF.

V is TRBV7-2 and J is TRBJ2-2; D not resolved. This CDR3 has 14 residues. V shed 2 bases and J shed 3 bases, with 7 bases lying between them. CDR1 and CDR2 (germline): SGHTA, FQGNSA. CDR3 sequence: CASSLSKHTGELFF. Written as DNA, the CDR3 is TGTGCCAGCAGCTTAAGTAAGCACACCGGGGAGCTGTTTTTT.

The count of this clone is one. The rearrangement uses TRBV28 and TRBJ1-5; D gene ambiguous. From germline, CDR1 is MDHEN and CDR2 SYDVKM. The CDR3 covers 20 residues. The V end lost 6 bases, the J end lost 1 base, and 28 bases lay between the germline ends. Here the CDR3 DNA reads TGTGCCAGCAGCCTACCCGGCGGGGAGGTCGTTGAGGCCAGCAATCAGCCCCAGCATTTT. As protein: CASSLPGGEVVEASNQPQHF. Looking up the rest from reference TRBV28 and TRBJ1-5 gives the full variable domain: DVKVTQSSRYLVKRTGEKVFLECVQDMDHENMFWYRQDPGLGLRLIYFSYDVKMKEKGDIPEGYSVSREKKERFSLILESASTNQTSMYLCASSLPGGEVVEASNQPQHFGDGTRLSIL.

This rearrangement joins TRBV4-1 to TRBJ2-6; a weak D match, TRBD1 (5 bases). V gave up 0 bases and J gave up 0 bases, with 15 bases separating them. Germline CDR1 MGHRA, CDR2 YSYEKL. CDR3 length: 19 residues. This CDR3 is CASSQERLNRNSGANVLTF. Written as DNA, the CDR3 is TGCGCCAGCAGCCAAGAGCGCCTCAACAGGAACTCTGGGGCCAACGTCCTGACTTTC.

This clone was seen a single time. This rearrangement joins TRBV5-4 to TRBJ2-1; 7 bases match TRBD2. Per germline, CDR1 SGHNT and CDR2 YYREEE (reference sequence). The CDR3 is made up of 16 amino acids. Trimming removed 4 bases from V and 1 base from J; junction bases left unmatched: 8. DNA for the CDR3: TGTGCCAGCAGCCCCGGCGGGAGTGGGTCCTACAATGAGCAGTTCTTC. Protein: CASSPGGSGSYNEQFF.

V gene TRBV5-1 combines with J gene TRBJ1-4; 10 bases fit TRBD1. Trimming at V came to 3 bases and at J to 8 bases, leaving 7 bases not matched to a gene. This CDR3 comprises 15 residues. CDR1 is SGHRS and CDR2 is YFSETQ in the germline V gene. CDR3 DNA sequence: TGCGCCAGCAGCTCCGGGACAGGGGCAAGGGAAAAACTGTTTTTT. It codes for CASSSGTGAREKLFF.

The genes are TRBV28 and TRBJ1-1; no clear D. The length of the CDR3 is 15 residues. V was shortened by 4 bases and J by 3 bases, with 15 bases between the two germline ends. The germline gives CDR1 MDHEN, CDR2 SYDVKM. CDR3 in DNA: TGTGCCAGCAGTTCAATTCCCGGAGGTGACACTGAAGCTTTCTTT. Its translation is CASSSIPGGDTEAFF.

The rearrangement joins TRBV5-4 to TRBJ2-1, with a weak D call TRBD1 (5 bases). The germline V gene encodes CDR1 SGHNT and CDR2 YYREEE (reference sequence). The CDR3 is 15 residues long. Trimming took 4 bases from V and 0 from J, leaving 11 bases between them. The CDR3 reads CASSPYRSSYNEQFF. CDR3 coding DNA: TGTGCCAGCAGCCCCTACAGGAGCTCCTACAATGAGCAGTTCTTC.

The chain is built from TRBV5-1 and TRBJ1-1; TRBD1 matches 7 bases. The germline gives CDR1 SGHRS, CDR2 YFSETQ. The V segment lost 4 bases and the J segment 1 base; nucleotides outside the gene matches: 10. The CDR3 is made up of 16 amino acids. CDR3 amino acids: CASSARDSKPNTEAFF. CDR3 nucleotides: TGCGCCAGCAGCGCACGGGACAGCAAACCGAACACTGAAGCTTTCTTT.

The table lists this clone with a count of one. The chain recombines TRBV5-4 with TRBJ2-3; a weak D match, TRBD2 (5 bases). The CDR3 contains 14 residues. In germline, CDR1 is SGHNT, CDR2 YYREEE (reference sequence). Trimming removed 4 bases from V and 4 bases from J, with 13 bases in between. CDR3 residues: CASSLGLAADTQYF. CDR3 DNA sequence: TGTGCCAGCAGCCTCGGCCTAGCTGCAGATACGCAGTATTTT.

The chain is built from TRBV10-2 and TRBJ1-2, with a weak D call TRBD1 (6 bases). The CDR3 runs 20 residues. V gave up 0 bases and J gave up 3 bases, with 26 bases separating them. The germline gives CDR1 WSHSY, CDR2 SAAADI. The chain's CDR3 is CASSESVLTPRTEEYYGYTF. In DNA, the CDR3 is TGCGCCAGCAGTGAGTCGGTTTTAACCCCCCGGACAGAGGAATACTATGGCTACACCTTC.

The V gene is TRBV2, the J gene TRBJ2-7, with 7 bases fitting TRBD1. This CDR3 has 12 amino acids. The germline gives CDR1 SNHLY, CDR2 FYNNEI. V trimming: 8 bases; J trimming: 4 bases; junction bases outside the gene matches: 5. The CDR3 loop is CASSQGEYEQYF. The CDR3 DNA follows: TGTGCCAGCTCCCAGGGGGAATACGAGCAGTACTTC.

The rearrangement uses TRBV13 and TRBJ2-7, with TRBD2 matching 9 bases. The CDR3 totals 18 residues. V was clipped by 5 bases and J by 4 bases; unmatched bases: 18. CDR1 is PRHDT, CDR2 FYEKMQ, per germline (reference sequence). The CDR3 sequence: CASSQPPFVAGDRYEQYF. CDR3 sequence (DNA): TGTGCCAGCAGCCAACCCCCGTTTGTAGCGGGAGATAGGTACGAGCAGTACTTC.

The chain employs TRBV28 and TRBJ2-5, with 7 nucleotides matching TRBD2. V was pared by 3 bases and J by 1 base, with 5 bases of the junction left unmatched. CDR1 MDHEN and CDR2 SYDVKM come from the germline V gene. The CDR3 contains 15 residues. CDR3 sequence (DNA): TGTGCCAGCAGTTTTGTACTAGCGCCCCAAGAGACCCAGTACTTC. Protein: CASSFVLAPQETQYF. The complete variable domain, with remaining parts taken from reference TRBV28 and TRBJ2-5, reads DVKVTQSSRYLVKRTGEKVFLECVQDMDHENMFWYRQDPGLGLRLIYFSYDVKMKEKGDIPEGYSVSREKKERFSLILESASTNQTSMYLCASSFVLAPQETQYFGPGTRLLVL.